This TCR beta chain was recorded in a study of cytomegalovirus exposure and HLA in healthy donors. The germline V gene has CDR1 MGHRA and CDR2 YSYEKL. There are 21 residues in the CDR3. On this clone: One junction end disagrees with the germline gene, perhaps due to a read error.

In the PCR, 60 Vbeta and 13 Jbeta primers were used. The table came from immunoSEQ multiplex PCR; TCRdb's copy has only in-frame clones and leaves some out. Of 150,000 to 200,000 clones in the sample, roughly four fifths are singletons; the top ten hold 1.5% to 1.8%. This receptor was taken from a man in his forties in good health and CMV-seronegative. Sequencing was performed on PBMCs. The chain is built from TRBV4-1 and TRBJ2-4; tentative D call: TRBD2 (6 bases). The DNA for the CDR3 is TGCGCCAGCAGCCAAAGAGTAAGAGTAAGACTCAGGGAGGCGGCCAAAAACAGTCAGTACTTC. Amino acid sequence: CASSQRVRVRLREAAKNSQYF.